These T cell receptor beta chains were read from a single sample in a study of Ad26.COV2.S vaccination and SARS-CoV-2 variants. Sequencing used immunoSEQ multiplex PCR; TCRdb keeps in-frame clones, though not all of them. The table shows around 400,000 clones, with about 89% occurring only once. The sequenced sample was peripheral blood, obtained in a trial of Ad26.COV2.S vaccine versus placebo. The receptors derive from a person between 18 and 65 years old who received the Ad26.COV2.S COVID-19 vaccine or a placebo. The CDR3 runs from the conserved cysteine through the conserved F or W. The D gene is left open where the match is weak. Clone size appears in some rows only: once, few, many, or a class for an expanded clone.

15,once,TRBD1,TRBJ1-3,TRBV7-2,TGTGCCAGCAGGGGACAGGGGGAGGGTGGAAACACCATATATTTT,CASRGQGEGGNTIYF
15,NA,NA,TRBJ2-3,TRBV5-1,TGCGCCAGCAGCTTGGGTCCAGATAACACAGATACGCAGTATTTT,CASSLGPDNTDTQYF
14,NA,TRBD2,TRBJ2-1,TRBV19,TGTGCCAGTAGGGACTCTAGCGGGACGCATGAGCAGTTCTTC,CASRDSSGTHEQFF
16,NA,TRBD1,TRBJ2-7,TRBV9,TGTGCCAGCAGCGCCTTCCCACAGGGGGCGTTCTACGAGCAGTACTTC,CASSAFPQGAFYEQYF
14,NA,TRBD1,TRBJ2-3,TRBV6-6,TGTGCCAGCAGTAAGCAGGGGGCCTTAGATACGCAGTATTTT,CASSKQGALDTQYF
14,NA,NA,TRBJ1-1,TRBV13,TGTGCCAGCAGCTTAGCGTTGGGAAACACTGAAGCTTTCTTT,CASSLALGNTEAFF
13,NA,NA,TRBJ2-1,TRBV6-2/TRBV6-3,TGTGCCAGCAGCCCTAGCGTTGAGAATGAGCAGTTCTTC,CASSPSVENEQFF
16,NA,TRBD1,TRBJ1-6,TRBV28,TGTGCCAGCAGCTTATCACCCGGGACAGGGGAATTACCCCTCCACTTT,CASSLSPGTGELPLHF
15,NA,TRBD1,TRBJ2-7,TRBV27,TGTGCCAGCAGTTTATCGGGACAGGGCCCCTACGAGCAGTACTTC,CASSLSGQGPYEQYF
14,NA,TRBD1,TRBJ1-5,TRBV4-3,TGCGCCAGCAGCCCGGACAGGGGCAATCAGCCCCAGCATTTT,CASSPDRGNQPQHF
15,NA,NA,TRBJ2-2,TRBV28,TGTGCCAGCAGTTTAGAGGGCGCGAACACCGGGGAGCTGTTTTTT,CASSLEGANTGELFF
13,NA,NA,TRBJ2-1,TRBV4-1,TGCGCCAGCAGCCAAGAGAAGGGGCTGGAGCAGTTCTTC,CASSQEKGLEQFF
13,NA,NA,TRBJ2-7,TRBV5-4,TGTGCCAGCAGCTTGGACGCGGACTACGAGCAGTACTTC,CASSLDADYEQYF
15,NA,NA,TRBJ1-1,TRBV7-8,TGTGCCAGCAGCTTAGGGAGGACAGCAAACACTGAAGCTTTCTTT,CASSLGRTANTEAFF
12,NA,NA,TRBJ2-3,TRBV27,TGTGCCAGCAGTCCACGTCGAGATACGCAGTATTTT,CASSPRRDTQYF
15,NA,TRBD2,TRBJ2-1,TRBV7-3,TGTGCCAGCAGTTCCGGGACTAGCTCCCTCAATGAGCAGTTCTTC,CASSSGTSSLNEQFF
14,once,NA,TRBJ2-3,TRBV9,TGTGCCAGCAGCGTAGGTGACAACACAGATACGCAGTATTTT,CASSVGDNTDTQYF
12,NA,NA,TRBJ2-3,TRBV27,TGTGCCAGCAGCCCTCACACAGATACGCAGTATTTT,CASSPHTDTQYF
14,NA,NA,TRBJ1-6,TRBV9,TGTGCCAGCAGCCTCCACGCAGCGGATTCACCCCTCCACTTT,CASSLHAADSPLHF
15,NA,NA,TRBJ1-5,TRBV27,TGTGCCAGCAGTTTATCGTTGGAGAGCAATCAGCCCCAGCATTTT,CASSLSLESNQPQHF
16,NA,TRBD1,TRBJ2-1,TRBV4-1,TGCGCCAGCAGCCAAGTCCGGGACAGGTTATACAATGAGCAGTTCTTC,CASSQVRDRLYNEQFF
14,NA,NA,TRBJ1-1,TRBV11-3,TGTGCCAGCATGCTGGCGGGGGTTAACACTGAAGCTTTCTTT,CASMLAGVNTEAFF
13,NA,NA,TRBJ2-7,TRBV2,TGTGCCAGCAGTTCGACTAGTATGTCCGAGCAGTACTTC,CASSSTSMSEQYF
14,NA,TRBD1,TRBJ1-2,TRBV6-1,TGTGCCAGCAGTGAACGCAACAGGGGCTATGGCTACACCTTC,CASSERNRGYGYTF
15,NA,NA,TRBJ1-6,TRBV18,TGTGCCAGCTCACCACGCCAGGGGAATAATTCACCCCTCCACTTT,CASSPRQGNNSPLHF
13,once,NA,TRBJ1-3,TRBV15,TGTGCCACCGGGATGTCCGGTGGAAACACCATATATTTT,CATGMSGGNTIYF
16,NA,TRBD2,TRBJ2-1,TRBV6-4,TGTGCCAGCAGTGAGAGACTAGCGGGAGAGTACAATGAGCAGTTCTTC,CASSERLAGEYNEQFF
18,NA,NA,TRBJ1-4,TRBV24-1,TGTGCCACCAGTGATTTGCATACTGACGGAAGACTTAATGAAAAACTGTTTTTT,CATSDLHTDGRLNEKLFF
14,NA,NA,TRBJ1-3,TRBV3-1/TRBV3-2,TGTGCCAGCAGCCAAGTAGGCTCTGGAAACACCATATATTTT,CASSQVGSGNTIYF
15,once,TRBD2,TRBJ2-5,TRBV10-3,TGTGCCATCAGCGGAGCGGGAGTAGGACAAGAGACCCAGTACTTC,CAISGAGVGQETQYF
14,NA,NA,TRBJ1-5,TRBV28,TGTGCCAGCAGTTTACTGGGGGGGAATCAGCCCCAGCATTTT,CASSLLGGNQPQHF